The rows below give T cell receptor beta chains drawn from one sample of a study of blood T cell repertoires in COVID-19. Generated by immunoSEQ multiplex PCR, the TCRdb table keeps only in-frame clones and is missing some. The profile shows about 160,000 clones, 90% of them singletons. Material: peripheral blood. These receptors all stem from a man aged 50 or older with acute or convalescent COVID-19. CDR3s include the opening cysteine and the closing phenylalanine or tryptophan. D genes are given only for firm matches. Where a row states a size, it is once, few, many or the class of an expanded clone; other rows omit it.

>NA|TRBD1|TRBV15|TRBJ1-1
CATSRARDRENEAFF
TGTGCCACCAGCCGGGCCCGGGACAGGGAAAATGAAGCTTTCTTT
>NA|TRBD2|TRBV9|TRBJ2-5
CASSVSGEETQYF
TGTGCCAGCAGCGTGAGCGGGGAGGAGACCCAGTACTTC
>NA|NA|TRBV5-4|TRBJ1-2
CASSVDRRNNYGYTF
TGTGCCAGCAGCGTCGACAGAAGAAATAACTATGGCTACACCTTC
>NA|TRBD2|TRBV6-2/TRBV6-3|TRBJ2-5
CASSGERGGIGETQYF
TGTGCCAGCAGTGGGGAGCGGGGGGGCATAGGAGAGACCCAGTACTTC
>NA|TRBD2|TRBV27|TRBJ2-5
CASRGTSGIWETQYF
TGTGCCAGCCGTGGGACTAGCGGGATCTGGGAGACCCAGTACTTC
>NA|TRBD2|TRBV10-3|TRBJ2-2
CAISIGLAVNTGELFF
TGTGCCATCAGCATCGGACTAGCGGTTAACACCGGGGAGCTGTTTTTT
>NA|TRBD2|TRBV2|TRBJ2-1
CASSQRWGGDNEQFF
TGTGCCAGCAGCCAACGGTGGGGGGGGGACAATGAGCAGTTCTTC
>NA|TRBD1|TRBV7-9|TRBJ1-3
CASSLVGTGGKTGGNTIYF
TGTGCCAGCAGCTTAGTCGGGACAGGGGGTAAAACGGGCGGAAACACCATATATTTT
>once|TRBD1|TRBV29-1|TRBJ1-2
CSVEAPDRVSGGYTF
TGCAGCGTTGAAGCCCCGGACAGGGTTAGTGGTGGCTACACCTTC
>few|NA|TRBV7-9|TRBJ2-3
CASSLGGTDTQYF
TGTGCCAGCAGCTTAGGAGGCACAGATACGCAGTATTTT
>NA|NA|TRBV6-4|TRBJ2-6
CASSEEGSGANVLTF
TGTGCCAGCAGTGAGGAGGGGAGTGGGGCCAACGTCCTGACTTTC
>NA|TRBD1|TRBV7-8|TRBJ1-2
CASSVGQGEDGYTF
TGTGCCAGCAGCGTAGGACAGGGGGAAGATGGCTACACCTTC
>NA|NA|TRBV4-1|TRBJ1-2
CASSPGGGGLNYGYTF
TGCGCCAGCAGCCCCGGGGGAGGGGGGCTTAACTATGGCTACACCTTC
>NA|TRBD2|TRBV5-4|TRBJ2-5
CASSPTGTSPLETQYF
TGTGCCAGCAGCCCCACTGGGACTAGTCCCCTCGAGACCCAGTACTTC
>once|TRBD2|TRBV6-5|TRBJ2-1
CASSGLAGRNEQFF
TGTGCCAGCAGCGGACTAGCGGGGAGGAATGAGCAGTTCTTC
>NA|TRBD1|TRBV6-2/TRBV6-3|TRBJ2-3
CASSPGQGTDTQYF
TGTGCCAGCAGTCCGGGACAGGGGACAGATACGCAGTATTTT
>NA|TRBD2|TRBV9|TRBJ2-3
CASSAIYPSGDSGITQYF
TGTGCCAGCAGCGCAATTTACCCTAGCGGGGACTCCGGCATCACGCAGTATTTT
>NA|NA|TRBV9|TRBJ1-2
CASSALDSGYGYTF
TGTGCCAGCAGCGCTTTAGACAGCGGGTATGGCTACACCTTC
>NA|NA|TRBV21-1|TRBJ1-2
CASSKDRWQGLKSNGYTF
TGTGCCAGCAGCAAAGATCGTTGGCAGGGACTTAAGTCGAATGGCTACACCTTC
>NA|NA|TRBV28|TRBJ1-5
CASSFGGMGNQPQHF
TGTGCCAGCAGTTTCGGGGGAATGGGCAATCAGCCCCAGCATTTT
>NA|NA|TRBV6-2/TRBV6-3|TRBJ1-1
CASSQAPFTLNTEAFF
TGTGCCAGCAGTCAGGCACCGTTTACTCTGAACACTGAAGCTTTCTTT
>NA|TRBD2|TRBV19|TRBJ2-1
CASSIVSGRSNEQFF
TGTGCCAGTAGTATAGTGAGCGGGAGGTCCAATGAGCAGTTCTTC
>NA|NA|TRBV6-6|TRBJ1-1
CASSPPLLQGLNTEAFF
TGTGCCAGCAGTCCCCCCCTTCTCCAGGGCCTGAACACTGAAGCTTTCTTT
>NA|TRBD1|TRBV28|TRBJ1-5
CASSSTGQVDFQPQHF
TGTGCCAGCAGTTCTACCGGACAGGTGGATTTCCAGCCCCAGCATTTT
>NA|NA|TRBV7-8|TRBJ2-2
CASSLFTGNTGELFF
TGTGCCAGCAGCTTATTTACAGGAAACACCGGGGAGCTGTTTTTT
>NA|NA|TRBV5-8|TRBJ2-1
CASNPYRVDEQFF
TGTGCCAGCAACCCTTACAGGGTTGATGAGCAGTTCTTC
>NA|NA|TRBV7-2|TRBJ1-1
CASSLDQGVTEAFF
TGTGCCAGCAGCTTAGATCAGGGTGTGACTGAAGCTTTCTTT
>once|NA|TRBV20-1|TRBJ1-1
CSARDQAVLF
TGCAGTGCTAGAGATCAGGCAGTACTCTTT
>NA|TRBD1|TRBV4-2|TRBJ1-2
CASSQDVSTGGNYGYTF
TGTGCCAGCAGCCAAGATGTTTCAACAGGGGGGAACTATGGCTACACCTTC
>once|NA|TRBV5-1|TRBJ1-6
CASSLVRGENSPLHF
TGCGCCAGCAGCTTGGTACGGGGAGAAAATTCACCCCTCCACTTT
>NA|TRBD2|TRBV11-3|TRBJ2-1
CASSSSGSVEQFF
TGTGCCAGCAGCTCTAGCGGGAGCGTTGAGCAGTTCTTC
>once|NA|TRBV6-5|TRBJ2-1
CASKSSSYNEQFF
TGTGCCAGCAAGAGTAGCTCCTACAATGAGCAGTTCTTC
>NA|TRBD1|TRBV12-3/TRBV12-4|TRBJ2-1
CASSRNGQGEQFF
TGTGCCAGCAGCCGGAACGGACAGGGTGAGCAGTTCTTC
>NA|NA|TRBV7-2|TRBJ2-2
CASSSDYFTTGELFF
TGTGCCAGCAGCTCAGACTACTTTACCACCGGGGAGCTGTTTTTT
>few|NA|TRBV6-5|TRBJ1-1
CASSPGRAAEAFF
TGTGCCAGCAGTCCAGGGAGGGCGGCTGAAGCTTTCTTT
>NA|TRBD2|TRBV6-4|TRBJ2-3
CASSDSLTSGSDTQYF
TGTGCCAGCAGTGACTCTTTGACTAGCGGGAGCGATACGCAGTATTTT
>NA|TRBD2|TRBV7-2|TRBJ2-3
CASSARPGLAGDTQYF
TGTGCCAGCAGCGCCCGACCGGGACTAGCGGGGGATACGCAGTATTTT
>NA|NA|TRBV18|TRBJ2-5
CASSPGGEETQYF
TGTGCCAGCTCACCAGGGGGCGAAGAGACCCAGTACTTC
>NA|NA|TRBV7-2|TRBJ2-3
CASSLAIRGGRSGTQYF
TGTGCCAGCAGCTTAGCGATACGCGGGGGCCGCTCAGGGACGCAGTATTTT